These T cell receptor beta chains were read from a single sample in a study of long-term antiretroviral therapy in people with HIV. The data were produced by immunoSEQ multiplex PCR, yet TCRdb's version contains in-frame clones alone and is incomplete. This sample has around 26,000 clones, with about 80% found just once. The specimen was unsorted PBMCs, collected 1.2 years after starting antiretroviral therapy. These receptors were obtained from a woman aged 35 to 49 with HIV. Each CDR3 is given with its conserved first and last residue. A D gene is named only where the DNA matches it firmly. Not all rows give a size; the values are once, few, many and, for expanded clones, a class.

TGTGCCAGTAGTCTCCCTAGCGGGAGCTCCTCCTACAATGAGCAGTTCTTC	CASSLPSGSSSYNEQFF	TRBD2	17	TRBJ2-1	TRBV19	NA
TGTGCCAGCAGCTCTGGGACTAGTATCTACAATGAGCAGTTCTTC	CASSSGTSIYNEQFF	TRBD2	15	TRBJ2-1	TRBV7-2	NA
TGCGCCAGCAGCGTGGCCTATTTGGGGGGAGGCTACAATGAGCAGTTCTTC	CASSVAYLGGGYNEQFF	NA	17	TRBJ2-1	TRBV5-1	NA
TGCGCCAGCAGCCAAGATGCGGTCACTGAAGCTTTCTTT	CASSQDAVTEAFF	NA	13	TRBJ1-1	TRBV4-1	NA
TGTGCCAGCAGCGTAGGTGTGTTAAGGGGGGCGAGGGAAAAACTGTTTTTT	CASSVGVLRGAREKLFF	NA	17	TRBJ1-4	TRBV9	NA
TGTGTTGAAATGGACAGTTCCTGGGGGAACACTGAAGCTTTCTTT	CVEMDSSWGNTEAFF	NA	15	TRBJ1-1	TRBV6-4	once
TGTGCCAGTAGTATATGGGGGGCTGATGGCTACACCTTC	CASSIWGADGYTF	NA	13	TRBJ1-2	TRBV19	NA
TGTGCCAGCAGCTTAGTGTCAGTCAACTATGGCTACACCTTC	CASSLVSVNYGYTF	NA	14	TRBJ1-2	TRBV11-2	NA
TGTGCTAGTGGTTTGACAGCAAACACCATATATTTT	CASGLTANTIYF	NA	12	TRBJ1-3	TRBV12-5	NA
TGTGCCAGCACCCAGGGGGGGGATGAGCAGTTCTTC	CASTQGGDEQFF	NA	12	TRBJ2-1	TRBV7-8	NA
TGTGCCAGCAGCATTGGACTAGCGGACTACAATGAGCAGTTCTTC	CASSIGLADYNEQFF	TRBD2	15	TRBJ2-1	TRBV11-2	NA
TGTGCCAGTACCCTCTTCCCCCGCAGCACTAACTATGGCTACACCTTC	CASTLFPRSTNYGYTF	NA	16	TRBJ1-2	TRBV19	NA
TGTGCCAGCAGCTGGACTAGCGGAGAGACCCAGTACTTC	CASSWTSGETQYF	TRBD2	13	TRBJ2-5	TRBV7-9	NA
TGTGCCTGGAGGGGACAGGGGTATAGTCAGCCCCAGCATTTT	CAWRGQGYSQPQHF	TRBD1	14	TRBJ1-5	TRBV30	NA
TGTGCCAGCAGTGAAAACCGCGGAGAGACCGGGGAGCTGTTTTTT	CASSENRGETGELFF	NA	15	TRBJ2-2	TRBV25-1	NA
TGTGCCAGTAGTATTGTGGGTTACGAGCAGTACTTC	CASSIVGYEQYF	NA	12	TRBJ2-7	TRBV19	NA
TGTGCCAGCAGTCTGGGGGATGCTCAAGAGACCCAGTACTTC	CASSLGDAQETQYF	NA	14	TRBJ2-5	TRBV2	NA
TGCGCCAGCAGCTTGGAGCAGTTTAGCGGTGAGCAGTTCTTC	CASSLEQFSGEQFF	NA	14	TRBJ2-1	TRBV5-1	NA
TGTGCCAGCAGTGACCGGGACAGGGGGCGCGGGGAGACCCAGTACTTC	CASSDRDRGRGETQYF	TRBD1	16	TRBJ2-5	TRBV27	NA
TGCAGCGGGGGACAGCCGAACACCGGGGAGCTGTTTTTT	CSGGQPNTGELFF	TRBD1	13	TRBJ2-2	TRBV29-1	NA
TGCAGCGTTGAACAAGGGAGGGGGACCCAGTACTTC	CSVEQGRGTQYF	TRBD2	12	TRBJ2-5	TRBV29-1	NA
TGCGCCAGCAGCGCCATTCCTAATTCACCCCTCCACTTT	CASSAIPNSPLHF	NA	13	TRBJ1-6	TRBV4-3	NA
TGTGCCAGCAGCTTAAATTCCTACGAGCAGTACTTC	CASSLNSYEQYF	NA	12	TRBJ2-7	TRBV11-2	NA
TGTGCCAGCAGCCAAGCCTCAGGACAGGATCAGCCCCAGCATTTT	CASSQASGQDQPQHF	TRBD1	15	TRBJ1-5	TRBV4-2	once
TGTGCCAGCAGCCCCCCCCTGTCCATCAACACCGGGGAGCTGTTTTTT	CASSPPLSINTGELFF	NA	16	TRBJ2-2	TRBV7-9	NA
TGTGCCAGCAGCTGGGGACAAACAGATACGCAGTATTTT	CASSWGQTDTQYF	NA	13	TRBJ2-3	TRBV7-9	NA
TGTGCCAGCAGCCAAGACCGGACCCAAGAGACCCAGTACTTC	CASSQDRTQETQYF	NA	14	TRBJ2-5	TRBV7-9	NA
TGCGCCAGCAGCCAAGGCGACAGCCTCACTGAAGCTTTCTTT	CASSQGDSLTEAFF	NA	14	TRBJ1-1	TRBV5-1	NA
TGTGCCAGCAGTGAAGCGCAGGCGGGACAGGGAACCATATATTTT	CASSEAQAGQGTIYF	TRBD1	15	TRBJ1-3	TRBV2	NA
TGTGCCTGGAGTGTAGGACTATCCTACGAGCAGTACTTC	CAWSVGLSYEQYF	NA	13	TRBJ2-7	TRBV30	NA
TGTGCCAGTAGTTCGGGTCAGCCCCAGCATTTT	CASSSGQPQHF	NA	11	TRBJ1-5	TRBV19	NA
TGTGCCAGCAGCCAAGTGCACGGAGCTGATGGCTACACCTTC	CASSQVHGADGYTF	NA	14	TRBJ1-2	TRBV14	NA